Sequencing of this T cell receptor beta chain was carried out in a study of T-cell memory formation after mild COVID-19. Across the whole study: TCR clusters largely stayed donor specific.

Each CDR3 protein is one row after TCRdb ran MiXCR on the 5' RACE reads. The sample contains around 300,000 distinct CDR3 sequences, roughly an eighth of which appear only once. V gave up 1 base and J gave up 7 bases, with 10 bases separating them. This CDR3 is built from 13 residues. Looked up from germline, CDR1 is SGHTA and CDR2 is FQGNSA. This TCR came from a man aged 18 to 30 who had mild COVID-19 (a few samples of this study predate the infection). Cell type and time point are not known. This chain links TRBV7-2 with TRBJ1-2; tentative D call: TRBD1 (5 bases). The sequenced material came from PBMCs or a T cell subset sorted from them (not recorded which). The CDR3 nucleotides are TGTGCCAGCAGCTTAGACGGGGCGCGTGGCTACACCTTC. Translated, it gives CASSLDGARGYTF.